One T cell receptor (beta chain) is described in this entry. This sample was taken from a study of CD8+CD57+ T cells in acquired aplastic anemia. For sequencing, patients were chosen who had shown expansion of CD8+CD57+ cells by flow cytometry. The V segment lost 1 base and the J segment 13 bases; nucleotides outside the gene matches: 10. Germline V CDR1 and CDR2: SGHVS, FQNEAQ. This CDR3 has 14 residues. It was genomic DNA that served as the template for profiling TCR beta VDJ and CDR3. TCRdb recomputed calls from the reads with MiXCR, one row per CDR3 protein. Among 200,000 to 250,000 distinct CDR3 sequences listed, 40% to 50% were seen once.

This receptor was obtained from a human donor with aplastic anemia. V is TRBV7-8 and J is TRBJ2-1; 7 bases line up with TRBD1. The sequencing sample was made of sorted CD4+, CD8+, or CD8+CD57+ T cells (not recorded which) from PBMCs. CDR3 in DNA: TGTGCCAGCAGCTTAGTTGGTACAGGGGATGTCCAGTTCTTC. Protein: CASSLVGTGDVQFF.